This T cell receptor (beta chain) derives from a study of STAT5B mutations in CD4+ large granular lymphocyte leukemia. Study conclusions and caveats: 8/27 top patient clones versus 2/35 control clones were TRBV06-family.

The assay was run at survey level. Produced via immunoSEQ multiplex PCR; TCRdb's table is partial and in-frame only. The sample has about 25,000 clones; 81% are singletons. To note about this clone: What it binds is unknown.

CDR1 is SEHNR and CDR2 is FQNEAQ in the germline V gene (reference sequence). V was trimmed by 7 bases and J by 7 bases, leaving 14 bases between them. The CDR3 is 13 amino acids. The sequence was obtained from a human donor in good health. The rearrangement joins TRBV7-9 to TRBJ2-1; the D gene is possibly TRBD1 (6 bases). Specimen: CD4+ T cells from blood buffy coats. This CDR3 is CASTLSGVNEQFF. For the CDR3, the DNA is TGTGCCAGCACCCTTTCAGGGGTGAATGAGCAGTTCTTC.